This paragraph covers one T cell receptor beta chain sequence. Healthy donors of bone marrow made up the group. This CDR3 has 13 amino acids. V was cut by 4 bases and J by 2 bases, with 9 bases left in between. CDR1 and CDR2 from the germline V gene are SGHRS and YFSETQ. This entry comes from a study of cytomegalovirus exposure and HLA in healthy donors. Study-wide background: About four fifths of roughly 430 genotyped donors fell in the Caucasian-associated ancestry cluster.

This PCR relied on a set of 60 Vbeta primers and 13 Jbeta primers. Methods used by the authors: Per a later analysis, the number of unique TCR beta chains was about 80 million, of which some 10 million were shared. The repertoire was sequenced with immunoSEQ multiplex PCR; TCRdb's copy has only in-frame clones and lacks some. From that table come the V and J calls and clone size; the DNA was used to work out D and trimming. The sample has more than 90,000 clones; about 72% are singletons. The chain is built from TRBV5-1 and TRBJ1-2; the D gene is possibly TRBD1 (6 bases). The sequenced sample consisted of PBMCs. The sequence was obtained from a man in his fifties in good health and CMV-seropositive. CDR3 sequence (DNA): TGCGCCAGCAGCCAGGACAGAAACTATGGCTACACCTTC. It specifies CASSQDRNYGYTF.